What follows are 8 T cell receptor beta chains derived from one specimen sequenced in a study of cytomegalovirus exposure and HLA in healthy donors (dated by TCRdb to about 2017). Library prep was done by the immunoSEQ multiplex PCR assay. For the multiplex PCR, a mixture combining 60 forward primers for TCR Vbeta segments and 13 reverse primers for TCR Jbeta segments was used. TCRdb obtained this table from immuneACCESS and retained in-frame rearrangements with V and J assigned. These tables miss some clones; where compared with another copy, unresolved V genes account for less than half of the shortfall, and the remainder is unexplained. A total of about 160,000 clones appear in this sample, 80% to 90% of them only once. Roughly 2.2% of the sample comes from the top ten. The sample consisted of PBMCs. These receptors were taken from a man younger than 35 in good health and CMV-seropositive.

This clone was seen only once. This chain uses TRBV6-5 with TRBJ1-5, with 8 bases identical to TRBD1. CDR1 is MNHEY and CDR2 is SVGAGI in the germline V gene. CDR3 length: 15 amino acids. The J segment lost 4 bases and the V segment lost 6 bases, leaving 8 bases of the junction unmatched. DNA of the CDR3: TGTGCCAGCAGAATGGGGACAGGTCCTAATCAGCCCCAGCATTTT. Its translation: CASRMGTGPNQPQHF.

The chain couples TRBV30 to TRBJ1-6; a weak D match, TRBD1 (5 bases). Germline values: CDR1 GTSNPN, CDR2 SVGIG (reference sequence). V lost 0 bases to trimming and J lost 3 bases, with 9 bases between them. The CDR3 has 15 amino acids. CDR3 DNA sequence: TGTGCCTGGAGTGTAGCTAGGGGCTATAATTCACCCCTCCACTTT. It yields the protein CAWSVARGYNSPLHF.

The chain combines TRBV9 with TRBJ2-7; TRBD1 is a possible D gene (6 bases). Germline V gives CDR1 SGDLS, CDR2 YYNGEE. V was pared by 3 bases and J by 3 bases, with 16 bases between. The CDR3 runs 15 residues. In nucleotides, the CDR3 is TGTGCCAGCAGCGCCCAAAGTGGGACAAACTACGAGCAGTACTTC. Its protein is CASSAQSGTNYEQYF.

The gene calls are TRBV5-1 and TRBJ2-1; 10 positions match TRBD2. This CDR3 contains 15 residues. Looked up from germline, CDR1 is SGHRS and CDR2 is YFSETQ. Trimming cost V 5 bases and J 8 bases; bases outside gene matches: 10. The DNA of the CDR3 is TGCGCCAGCAGTCCCCTAGCGGGGGCCCTGGATGAGCAGTTCTTC. Residues: CASSPLAGALDEQFF.

The J gene is TRBJ2-5, the V gene TRBV4-1; D may be TRBD2 (5 bases). The CDR3 is 15 amino acids. The germline V and J ends were trimmed by 2 bases and 5 bases, with 15 bases remaining between them. Per the germline V gene, CDR1 is MGHRA and CDR2 is YSYEKL. The CDR3: CASSQYGVGSETQYF. DNA for the CDR3: TGCGCCAGCAGCCAATACGGGGTGGGTTCGGAGACCCAGTACTTC.

This chain joins TRBV6-5 and TRBJ2-2, with TRBD2 matching over 11 bases. Germline V gene lookup returns CDR1 MNHEY and CDR2 SVGAGI. The CDR3 extends over 15 amino acids. V was clipped by 7 bases and J by 4 bases; unmatched bases: 5. DNA of the CDR3: TGTGCCAGCAAAAATAGCGGGGGGGCCACCGGGGAGCTGTTTTTT. Protein product: CASKNSGGATGELFF.

The J gene is TRBJ2-3, the V gene TRBV7-3, with D perhaps TRBD2 (6 bases). In germline, CDR1 is SGHTA, CDR2 FQGTGA. The CDR3 is made up of 16 amino acids. The V end lost 2 bases, the J end lost 0 bases, and 12 bases lay between the germline ends. The CDR3 spells CASSLLRGGSTDTQYF. CDR3 bases: TGTGCCAGCAGCTTATTGCGGGGCGGGAGCACAGATACGCAGTATTTT.

CDR3 nucleotide sequence: TGTGCCAGCAGCGGTGGTGTCGGGGACGAGCAGTACTTC. Its translation: CASSGGVGDEQYF. V and J are TRBV9 and TRBJ2-7; tentative D call: TRBD2 (5 bases). Trimming cost V 3 bases and J 5 bases, with 12 bases left between them. Germline loops: CDR1 SGDLS, CDR2 YYNGEE. The CDR3 runs to 13 residues.